Following are 2 T cell receptor beta chains from one sample sequenced in a study of long-term antiretroviral therapy in people with HIV. The authors ran the immunoSEQ assay, v3.0, at survey level. Method: immunoSEQ multiplex PCR; TCRdb's copy keeps in-frame clones and lacks some. The table lists roughly 19,000 clones, about four fifths of them singletons. The sample consisted of unsorted PBMCs, taken 0.6 years after starting antiretroviral therapy. Every receptor here comes from a woman between 18 and 30 years old with HIV.

This chain connects TRBV9 to TRBJ2-7; tentatively, D is TRBD1 or TRBD2 (5 bases each). CDR3 size: 14 residues. Germline V gene data show CDR1 as SGDLS and CDR2 as YYNGEE. Between the trimmed V and J ends, which lost 0 bases and 0 bases, there was a span of 7 bases. In nucleotides, the CDR3 is TGTGCCAGCAGCGTAGGGGGGAGCTCCTACGAGCAGTACTTC. This gives the protein CASSVGGSSYEQYF.

The rearrangement links TRBV7-9 to TRBJ1-1, with 8 bases matching TRBD1. CDR1 and CDR2 from the germline V gene are SEHNR and FQNEAQ (reference sequence). There are 14 residues in the CDR3. V shed 5 bases and J 2 bases; nucleotides not matched to a gene: 4. The DNA of the CDR3 is TGTGCCAGCAGCGTGACAGGGGCTAACACTGAAGCTTTCTTT. It translates to CASSVTGANTEAFF. Drawing the rest from reference TRBV7-9 and TRBJ1-1, the complete variable domain is DTGVSQNPRHKITKRGQNVTFRCDPISEHNRLYWYRQTLGQGPEFLTYFQNEAQLEKSRLLSDRFSAERPKGSFSTLEIQRTEQGDSAMYLCASSVTGANTEAFFGQGTRLTVV.